The 22 T cell receptor beta chains listed next were all sequenced from one sample in a study of cytomegalovirus exposure and HLA in healthy donors. The assay was immunoSEQ multiplex PCR, and TCRdb's table has in-frame clones only and misses some. The sample consists of fewer than 120,000 clones, roughly 89% of them appearing once. What was sequenced was PBMCs. Source of these receptors: a young woman in good health and CMV-seronegative.

The chain employs TRBV28 and TRBJ2-7; 11 nucleotides agree with TRBD2. Germline CDR1 reads MDHEN; CDR2 reads SYDVKM. V lost 4 bases and J lost 0; bases outside the gene matches: 8. CDR3 length: 17 amino acids. Here the CDR3 reads CASSSPGLAVRSYEQYF. Written as DNA, the CDR3 is TGTGCCAGCAGTTCCCCGGGACTAGCGGTCCGCTCCTACGAGCAGTACTTC.

This chain uses TRBV6-5 with TRBJ1-2; possibly TRBD1 for D (5 bases). Germline CDR1 is MNHEY and CDR2 is SVGAGI. The CDR3 has 13 amino acids. V gave up 6 bases and J gave up 4 bases, with 12 bases separating them. CDR3 DNA sequence: TGTGCCAGCAGCAATCAGGGATCCTATGGCTACACCTTC. Translated, it gives CASSNQGSYGYTF.

This clone occurred once. Here the CDR3 DNA reads TGTGCCAGTAGTATCGGACAGGGGGCAGATACGCAGTATTTT. Amino acids: CASSIGQGADTQYF. This rearrangement joins TRBV19 to TRBJ2-3; 10 bases line up with TRBD1. Germline V gene sequence: CDR1 LNHDA, CDR2 SQIVND (reference sequence). The trim removed 3 bases at V and 4 bases at J, leaving 1 base unmatched. The CDR3 covers 14 residues.

This clone was seen once. The chain combines TRBV30 with TRBJ2-1; 8 nucleotides line up with TRBD1. The CDR3 totals 13 residues. V gave up 5 bases and J gave up 4 bases; unmatched junction bases: 4. The germline V gene has CDR1 GTSNPN and CDR2 SVGIG (reference sequence). The CDR3 nucleotides are TGTGCCTGGTCGGACAGGGAATACAATGAGCAGTTCTTC. It encodes CAWSDREYNEQFF. Combining the CDR3 with reference TRBV30 and TRBJ2-1 gives the whole variable domain SQTIHQWPATLVQPVGSPLSLECTVEGTSNPNLYWYRQAAGRGLQLLFYSVGIGQISSEVPQNLSASRPQDRQFILSSKKLLLSDSGFYLCAWSDREYNEQFFGPGTRLTVL.

The CDR3 reads CAGDRAPFNHEQYF. Written as DNA, the CDR3 is TGTGCCGGTGACAGGGCCCCTTTCAACCACGAGCAGTACTTC. V is TRBV6-1 and J is TRBJ2-7; TRBD1 matches 7 bases. The V gene's germline CDR1 is MNHNS and CDR2 SASEGT. V gave up 11 bases and J gave up 5 bases; unmatched junction bases: 15. The CDR3 sequence is 14 residues long.

The count of this clone is one. Relative to the germline gene, one junction end is altered; a read error may explain this. The chain combines TRBV7-7 with TRBJ2-2; maybe TRBD1 (5 bases). This CDR3 spans 16 amino acids. In germline, CDR1 is SSHAT, CDR2 FNYEAQ (reference sequence). The CDR3 DNA is TGTGCTAGCAGCTTTTCTTACAGGTCGAACACCGGGGAGCTGTTTTTT. Its protein is CASSFSYRSNTGELFF.

This CDR3 reads CASSHAEDYGSPLHF. CDR3 coding DNA: TGCGCCAGCAGCCATGCTGAGGACTACGGTTCACCCCTCCACTTT. This rearrangement joins TRBV4-3 to TRBJ1-6, with D unclear. V was pared by 3 bases and J by 9 bases, with 15 bases between. CDR3 length equals 15 residues. CDR1 is LGHNA, CDR2 YSLEER, per germline.

This rearrangement joins TRBV7-2 to TRBJ2-2, with D possibly being TRBD1 (5 bases). This CDR3 has 15 residues. Trimming stripped 7 bases from V and 4 bases from J, with 16 bases between. Germline V CDR1 and CDR2: SGHTA, FQGNSA. The CDR3 DNA reads as TGTGCCAGCACCTCTCCAGGGTTACGCACCGGGGAGCTGTTTTTT. The encoded protein is CASTSPGLRTGELFF.

The chain recombines TRBV7-2 with TRBJ1-1; D ambiguous. The germline V gene encodes CDR1 SGHTA and CDR2 FQGNSA. This CDR3 comprises 13 residues. V was clipped by 5 bases and J by 5 bases, with 12 bases between them. The DNA of the CDR3 is TGTGCCAGCAGCCCCTCCCTCGCGACTGAAGCTTTCTTT. Protein: CASSPSLATEAFF.

The DNA of the CDR3 is TGTGCCAGCAGTTCCTACAGGGGGCAGAACACCGGGGAGCTGTTTTTT. The encoded protein is CASSSYRGQNTGELFF. The chain carries TRBV28 and TRBJ2-2; 9 bases fit TRBD1. There are 16 residues in the CDR3. The germline V gene encodes CDR1 MDHEN and CDR2 SYDVKM. V lost 4 bases and J lost 1; bases outside the gene matches: 4. Combining the CDR3 with reference TRBV28 and TRBJ2-2 gives the whole variable domain DVKVTQSSRYLVKRTGEKVFLECVQDMDHENMFWYRQDPGLGLRLIYFSYDVKMKEKGDIPEGYSVSREKKERFSLILESASTNQTSMYLCASSSYRGQNTGELFFGEGSRLTVL.

V and J are TRBV12-2 and TRBJ2-3; the table assigns TRBD2, which was not confirmed against the DNA. TRBV12-2 is recorded as a pseudogene. There are 8 residues in the CDR3. The DNA for the CDR3 is TGTGCCTTCGGGAAGCAGTATTTT. Protein sequence: CAFGKQYF.

V is TRBV4-1 and J is TRBJ1-5; D gene uncertain. CDR1 MGHRA and CDR2 YSYEKL come from the germline V gene. CDR3 length: 16 residues. V was cut by 4 bases and J by 4 bases, with 17 bases left in between. The CDR3: CASSPTTGSRNQPQHF. CDR3 DNA: TGCGCCAGCAGCCCAACCACGGGGAGCCGTAATCAGCCCCAGCATTTT.

The V call is TRBV19, the J call TRBJ2-7, with D perhaps TRBD2 (6 bases). This CDR3 spans 12 amino acids. The germline V gene has CDR1 LNHDA and CDR2 SQIVND (reference sequence). V lost 5 bases and J 2 bases, leaving 7 bases between the germline ends. For the CDR3, the DNA is TGTGCCAGTAGTGGAGGGGCCTACGAGCAGTACTTC. It codes for CASSGGAYEQYF. Full variable domain (missing parts from reference TRBV19 and TRBJ2-7): DGGITQSPKYLFRKEGQNVTLSCEQNLNHDAMYWYRQDPGQGLRLIYYSQIVNDFQKGDIAEGYSVSREKKESFPLTVTSAQKNPTAFYLCASSGGAYEQYFGPGTRLTVT.

The CDR3 reads CASSPSATDRGRYEQYF. The DNA for the CDR3 is TGCGCCAGCAGCCCATCGGCCACGGACAGGGGGCGCTACGAGCAGTACTTC. The chain couples TRBV4-1 to TRBJ2-7, with 11 bases identical to TRBD1. The CDR3 consists of 17 residues. In germline, CDR1 is MGHRA, CDR2 YSYEKL. The J segment lost 3 bases and the V segment lost 4 bases, leaving 11 bases of the junction unmatched.

The rearrangement links TRBV18 to TRBJ2-7, with TRBD1 matching over 7 bases. Per the germline V gene, CDR1 is KGHSH and CDR2 is LQKENI. The CDR3 has 15 amino acids. J lost 2 bases, V lost 8 bases, and 12 bases had no gene match. The CDR3: CASAQLDRETYEQYF. The DNA for the CDR3 is TGTGCCAGCGCACAACTAGACAGGGAGACCTACGAGCAGTACTTC.

The J gene is TRBJ1-1, the V gene TRBV10-1, with D perhaps matching TRBD1 (6 bases). The V and J ends lost 6 bases and 1 base respectively, with 15 bases between them. The germline V gene has CDR1 WNHNN and CDR2 SYGVQD (reference sequence). This CDR3 has 15 residues. This chain's CDR3 is CASSDGTLGNTEAFF. CDR3 sequence (DNA): TGCGCCAGCAGCGATGGGACATTGGGGAACACTGAAGCTTTCTTT.

This chain joins TRBV28 and TRBJ1-5; no definite D call. Trimming stripped 3 bases from V and 4 bases from J, with 4 bases between. Looked up from germline, CDR1 is MDHEN and CDR2 is SYDVKM. The CDR3 spans 12 residues. The CDR3 DNA reads TGTGCCAGCAGTTTTTCGAATCAGCCCCAGCATTTT. Translation: CASSFSNQPQHF.

This clone is a singleton in its sample. This rearrangement joins TRBV6-5 to TRBJ1-3; the D gene is possibly TRBD1 (5 bases). Trimming left V 0 bases short and J 0 bases short, with 6 bases between. The CDR3 is 15 amino acids. Germline V gives CDR1 MNHEY, CDR2 SVGAGI. CDR3 bases: TGTGCCAGCAGTTACTCCGGGGGCTCTGGAAACACCATATATTTT. Translated: CASSYSGGSGNTIYF.

V and J are TRBV19 and TRBJ1-5, with TRBD1 as a possible D gene (5 bases). The V gene's germline CDR1 is LNHDA and CDR2 SQIVND (reference sequence). The length of the CDR3 is 18 residues. Trimming stripped 3 bases from V and 4 bases from J, with 22 bases between. The CDR3 DNA is TGTGCCAGTAGTATTCTCCCCCGACAGAAATGGGGTAATCAGCCCCAGCATTTT. Its translation is CASSILPRQKWGNQPQHF.

In nucleotides, the CDR3 is TGTGCCAGCAGCCTCCTTTCCATGACAGGGACAAATCAGCCCCAGCATTTT. This gives the protein CASSLLSMTGTNQPQHF. The chain couples TRBV5-8 to TRBJ1-5; 7 positions agree with TRBD1. Germline V lookup: CDR1 SGHTS, CDR2 YDEGEE. CDR3 length: 17 amino acids. V lost 4 bases to trimming and J lost 4 bases; unmatched junction nucleotides: 14.

The V gene is TRBV14, the J gene TRBJ2-2, with D possibly TRBD2 on 6 matching bases. Germline V lookup: CDR1 SGHDN, CDR2 FVKESK. With 1 base removed from V and 7 bases from J, the gap between germline ends came to 13 bases. The CDR3 runs to 15 residues. For the CDR3, the DNA is TGTGCCAGCAGCCAAGTATCGGGAGCGGTCGGGGAGCTGTTTTTT. Translated: CASSQVSGAVGELFF.

The chain recombines TRBV7-2 with TRBJ2-4; 7 bases agree with TRBD2. The CDR3 consists of 16 residues. The junction had 9 bases not matched to a gene; V was cut back by 5 bases and J by 2 bases. CDR1 SGHTA and CDR2 FQGNSA come from the germline V gene. The CDR3 reads CASSPESGISKNIQYF. CDR3 sequence (DNA): TGTGCCAGCAGCCCCGAAAGCGGGATTTCCAAAAACATTCAGTACTTC.